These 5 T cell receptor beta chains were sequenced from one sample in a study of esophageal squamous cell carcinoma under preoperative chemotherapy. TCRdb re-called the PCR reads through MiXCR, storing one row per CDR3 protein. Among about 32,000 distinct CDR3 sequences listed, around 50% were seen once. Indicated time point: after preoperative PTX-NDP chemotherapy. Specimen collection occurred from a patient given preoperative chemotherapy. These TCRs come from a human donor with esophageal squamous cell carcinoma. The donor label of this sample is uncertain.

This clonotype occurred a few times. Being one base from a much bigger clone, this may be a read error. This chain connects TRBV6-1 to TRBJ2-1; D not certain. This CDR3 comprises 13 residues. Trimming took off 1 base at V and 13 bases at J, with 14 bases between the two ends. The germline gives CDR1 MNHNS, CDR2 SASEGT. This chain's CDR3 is CASSEGKENIQFF. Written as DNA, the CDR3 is TGTGCCAGCAGTGAAGGTAAGGAAAACATTCAGTTCTTC.

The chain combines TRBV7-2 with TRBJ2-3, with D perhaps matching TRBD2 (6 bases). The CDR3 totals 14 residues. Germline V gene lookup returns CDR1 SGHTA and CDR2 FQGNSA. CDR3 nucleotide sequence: TGTGCGGGGAGCGGGCGGCGTAGCACAGATACGCAGTATTTT. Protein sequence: CAGSGRRSTDTQYF.

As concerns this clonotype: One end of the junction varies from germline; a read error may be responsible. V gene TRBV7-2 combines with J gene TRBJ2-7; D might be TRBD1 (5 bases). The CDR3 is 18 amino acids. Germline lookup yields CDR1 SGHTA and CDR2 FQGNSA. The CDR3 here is CASSLGGSGRPCSNEQYF. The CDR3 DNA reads TGTGCCAGCAGCTTAGGGGGCAGTGGACGCCCGTGCTCCAACGAGCAGTACTTC.

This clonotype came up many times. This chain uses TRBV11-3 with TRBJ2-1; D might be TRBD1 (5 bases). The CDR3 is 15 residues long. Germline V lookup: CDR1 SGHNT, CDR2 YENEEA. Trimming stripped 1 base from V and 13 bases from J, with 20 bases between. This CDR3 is CASSLGAFREETQFF. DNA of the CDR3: TGTGCCAGCAGCTTAGGAGCGTTCAGGGAAGAGACCCAGTTCTTC.

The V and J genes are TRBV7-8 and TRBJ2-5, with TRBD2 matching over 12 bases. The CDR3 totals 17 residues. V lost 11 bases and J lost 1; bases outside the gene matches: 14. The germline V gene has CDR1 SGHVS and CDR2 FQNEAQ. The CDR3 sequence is CAPIRALLAGGQETQYF. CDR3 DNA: TGTGCCCCTATTAGGGCCTTACTAGCGGGGGGCCAAGAGACCCAGTACTTC.